These 19 T cell receptor beta chains were sequenced from one sample in a study of post-analysis software for immune sequencing data. Built from TCR beta cDNA, the libraries had unique molecular identifiers in them. MiXCR, applied by TCRdb to the PCR reads, yields one record per CDR3 protein. Of under 650,000 distinct CDR3 sequences in the sample, roughly 45% were seen once. Their specific antigens are unknown. Study-wide results and limits: Patients showed TRBV5-6, TRBV5-1 and TRBV20-1 among five TRBV segments more frequent than in controls.

Material for sequencing was blood. These receptors were taken from a girl under 18 with multiple sclerosis.

V is TRBV12-3 or TRBV12-4 and J is TRBJ1-2; 7 bases are a match to TRBD1. Trimming cost V 11 bases and J 4 bases; bases outside gene matches: 10. The CDR3 totals 13 residues. The CDR3 protein is CASGGRGLYGYTF. The CDR3 bases are TGTGCCTCGGGGGGGAGGGGGCTCTATGGCTACACCTTC.

This clonotype was observed a handful of times. This sequence joins TRBV5-1 and TRBJ2-3; D gene uncertain. The CDR3 sequence is 15 residues long. Germline CDR1 and CDR2: SGHRS and YFSETQ. Trimming stripped 4 bases from V and 3 bases from J, with 15 bases between. The CDR3 DNA follows: TGCGCCAGCAGCCAAGGGCTGGTACCTACAGATACGCAGTATTTT. It encodes CASSQGLVPTDTQYF.

This chain uses TRBV12-3 or TRBV12-4 with TRBJ2-7; perhaps TRBD2 as D (5 bases). There are 12 residues in the CDR3. V was pared by 6 bases and J by 2 bases, with 8 bases between. CDR3 residues: CASSRDAYEQYF. The CDR3 region has the DNA TGTGCCAGCAGCCGGGATGCCTACGAGCAGTACTTC.

Only a few counts were recorded for this clonotype. The gene calls are TRBV20-1 and TRBJ2-3; D remains ambiguous. The CDR3 is 13 residues long. Trimming cost V 6 bases and J 2 bases, with 12 bases left between them. Germline CDR1 is DFQATT and CDR2 is SNEGSKA (reference sequence). The chain's CDR3 is CSAWRSPTDTQYF. CDR3 DNA: TGCAGTGCATGGCGGTCCCCCACAGATACGCAGTATTTT.

The sample holds a few counts of this clonotype. The J gene is TRBJ2-7, the V gene TRBV27; 8 bases are a match to TRBD2. Germline CDR1 and CDR2: MNHEY and SMNVEV (reference sequence). The CDR3 runs to 16 residues. Trimming took 6 bases from V and 2 from J; bases not matched to a gene: 12. This CDR3 reads CASRTMGIAGTYEQYF. DNA of the CDR3: TGTGCCAGCAGAACAATGGGGATAGCGGGGACCTACGAGCAGTACTTC.

This clonotype was picked up a small number of times. The genes are TRBV10-1 and TRBJ2-1; 7 nucleotides line up with TRBD2. Germline V gene sequence: CDR1 WNHNN, CDR2 SYGVQD (reference sequence). V gave up 2 bases and J gave up 3 bases; unmatched junction bases: 1. This CDR3 is 14 amino acids long. The CDR3 spells CASSETSDYNEQFF. DNA of the CDR3: TGCGCCAGCAGTGAGACTAGCGACTACAATGAGCAGTTCTTC.

This sequence joins TRBV7-9 and TRBJ1-2, with 11 bases identical to TRBD1. Germline V gene sequence: CDR1 SEHNR, CDR2 FQNEAQ (reference sequence). V gave up 6 bases and J gave up 5 bases; unmatched junction bases: 8. The CDR3 loop spans 15 amino acids. The chain's CDR3 is CASSSDRGRVYGYTF. DNA for the CDR3: TGTGCCAGCAGTTCGGACAGGGGGCGAGTTTATGGCTACACCTTC.

This clonotype was observed at least ten times. The CDR3 is CASSLSGTDTQYF. The CDR3 DNA sequence: TGTGCCAGCAGTTTATCGGGCACAGATACGCAGTATTTT. The chain employs TRBV12-3 or TRBV12-4 and TRBJ2-3; no definite D call. The CDR3 is 13 residues long. V was cut by 2 bases and J by 1 base, with 4 bases left in between.

This clonotype occurred a few times. This rearrangement joins TRBV4-1 to TRBJ2-7; a weak D match, TRBD2 (7 bases). The J call may be incorrect, as the DNA end agrees better with TRBJ2-5. Looked up from germline, CDR1 is MGHRA and CDR2 is YSYEKL. The CDR3 runs 16 residues. This chain's CDR3 is CASSPLRGALGETQYF. CDR3 in DNA: TGCGCCAGCAGCCCTCTACGGGGGGCCCTGGGGGAGACCCAGTACTTC.

CDR3 amino acids: CSATPAGGVWNEQFF. CDR3 nucleotide sequence: TGCAGTGCTACACCAGCGGGGGGTGTCTGGAATGAGCAGTTCTTC. V and J are TRBV20-1 and TRBJ2-1, with TRBD2 matching over 9 bases. The trim removed 4 bases at V and 7 bases at J, leaving 11 bases unmatched. This CDR3 spans 15 amino acids. Germline V CDR1 and CDR2: DFQATT, SNEGSKA (reference sequence).

This chain joins TRBV7-3 and TRBJ1-2; a weak D match, TRBD1 (6 bases). CDR3 length equals 13 residues. Germline CDR1 SGHTA, CDR2 FQGTGA. V gave up 2 bases and J gave up 7 bases, with 11 bases separating them. This chain's CDR3 is CASSLGRGGGYTF. CDR3 nucleotide sequence: TGTGCCAGCAGCTTAGGAAGAGGGGGTGGCTACACCTTC.

The chain has TRBV29-1 and TRBJ1-1, with 9 bases fitting TRBD1. CDR3 length equals 14 residues. Germline CDR1 and CDR2: SQVTM and ANQGSEA. V shed 3 bases, J shed 5 bases, and the junction held 7 bases outside the gene matches. DNA of the CDR3: TGCAGCGTTGATTTGGGACAGGGTGGGACTGAAGCTTTCTTT. Its protein is CSVDLGQGGTEAFF.

This clonotype has just a few counts. The V and J genes are TRBV12-3 or TRBV12-4 and TRBJ1-4, with D unresolved. CDR3 length: 14 residues. V was trimmed by 5 bases and J by 0 bases, leaving 7 bases between them. The CDR3 sequence: CASSPGTTNEKLFF. CDR3 bases: TGTGCCAGCAGTCCCGGGACAACTAATGAAAAACTGTTTTTT.

This clonotype showed up just a few times. J is TRBJ1-1 and V is TRBV2; no clear D. Germline-derived CDR1 and CDR2 are SNHLY and FYNNEI. V shed 8 bases and J shed 2 bases, with 18 bases lying between them. This CDR3 contains 15 residues. The CDR3 bases are TGTGCCAGCTCAAATGAAAACAGCATAAACACTGAAGCTTTCTTT. It encodes CASSNENSINTEAFF.

This clonotype was counted between two and nine times. The chain carries TRBV5-6 and TRBJ1-2; TRBD1 aligns across 9 bases. Germline V lookup: CDR1 SGHDT, CDR2 YYEEEE. The junction had 12 bases not matched to a gene; V was cut back by 4 bases and J by 2 bases. There are 17 residues in the CDR3. The CDR3 sequence is CASSPRTGDWANYGYTF. As DNA, the CDR3 is TGTGCCAGCAGCCCCAGGACAGGGGATTGGGCCAACTATGGCTACACCTTC.

The chain is built from TRBV7-2 and TRBJ1-1; D might be TRBD1 (5 bases). V lost 2 bases, J lost 1 base, and 11 bases lay in between. The CDR3 has 15 residues. Germline V gene lookup returns CDR1 SGHTA and CDR2 FQGNSA. The CDR3 region is CASSLLGGSNTEAFF. The DNA for the CDR3 is TGTGCCAGCAGCTTACTGGGGGGGTCGAACACTGAAGCTTTCTTT.

The CDR3 loop is CASSRAGGSQPQHF. The CDR3 nucleotides read TGTGCCAGCAGCCGTGCAGGGGGATCGCAGCCCCAGCATTTT. The chain combines TRBV12-3 or TRBV12-4 with TRBJ1-5; 7 bases fit TRBD1. This CDR3 has 14 residues. Trimming cost V 6 bases and J 7 bases; bases outside gene matches: 9.

A few counts support this clonotype. This sequence joins TRBV9 and TRBJ1-6; D remains unclear. CDR1 and CDR2 from the germline V gene are SGDLS and YYNGEE. The CDR3 covers 14 residues. Trimming cost V 1 base and J 8 bases, with 10 bases left between them. CDR3 DNA sequence: TGTGCCAGCAGCGTAACCGTCAGATATTCACCCCTCCACTTT. Translated: CASSVTVRYSPLHF.

The chain combines TRBV12-3 or TRBV12-4 with TRBJ2-4; D not resolved. V was shortened by 1 base and J by 1 base, with 8 bases between the two germline ends. This CDR3 contains 15 residues. CDR3 amino acids: CASSLVGRAKNIQYF. CDR3 bases: TGTGCCAGCAGTTTAGTGGGAAGGGCCAAAAACATTCAGTACTTC.